The 3 T cell receptor beta chains below were found in one sample sequenced in a study of blood T cell repertoires in COVID-19. The repertoire was sequenced with immunoSEQ multiplex PCR; TCRdb's copy has only in-frame clones and lacks some. The sample includes a few hundred thousand clones, approximately 89% seen only once; the top ten take more than 9%. The sample taken for sequencing was peripheral blood. The source is a woman in her 30s with COVID-19, enrolled during active disease.

The rearrangement links TRBV19 to TRBJ2-2; D possibly corresponds to TRBD2 (5 bases). The CDR3 contains 14 residues. V was clipped by 4 bases and J by 2 bases, with 8 bases between them. Germline values: CDR1 LNHDA, CDR2 SQIVND (reference sequence). CDR3 coding DNA: TGTGCCAGTAGTAGAGGGCCAAACACCGGGGAGCTGTTTTTT. This codes for CASSRGPNTGELFF.

The rearrangement uses TRBV30 and TRBJ1-2; the D gene is possibly TRBD1 (6 bases). The V end lost 0 bases, the J end lost 7 bases, and 15 bases lay between the germline ends. Germline V gene data show CDR1 as GTSNPN and CDR2 as SVGIG (reference sequence). The CDR3 runs 14 residues. Here the CDR3 DNA reads TGTGCCTGGAGTGTACCCCCTTACAGGGTTGGCTACACCTTC. This sequence encodes CAWSVPPYRVGYTF.

This clone was seen only a few times. This chain connects TRBV7-8 to TRBJ2-2, with D possibly being TRBD1 (5 bases). This CDR3 region has 16 residues. Germline V gives CDR1 SGHVS, CDR2 FQNEAQ. V lost 5 bases, J lost 2 bases, and 15 bases lay in between. The CDR3 protein is CASSRRAQGNTGELFF. In nucleotides, the CDR3 is TGTGCCAGCAGCAGAAGAGCCCAGGGAAACACCGGGGAGCTGTTTTTT.